In its sample, the clone carrying this T cell receptor beta chain ranks as medium-sized. The sample belongs to a study of technical replicates of blood from a few donors. The germline V and J ends were trimmed by 4 bases and 7 bases, with 10 bases remaining between them. The CDR3 consists of 12 residues. The germline V gene encodes CDR1 MNHEY and CDR2 SVGAGI. TCRdb keeps only in-frame clones here, not all; method: immunoSEQ multiplex PCR. This sample carries approximately 58,000 clones, around nine tenths of them seen once, and the ten largest clones take about 5%. The chain combines TRBV6-5 with TRBJ1-1; D is undetermined. Material: PBMCs. This TCR was recovered from a human donor in good health. Some clones in this sample may be carry-over from other donors' samples. The CDR3 reads CASSSITYEAFF. CDR3 coding DNA: TGTGCCAGCAGTTCCATCACTTATGAAGCTTTCTTT.